These T cell receptor beta chains were read from a single sample in a study of siplizumab effects on memory and regulatory T cells. Only in-frame clones appear in the TCRdb table, and some are missing; sequencing was by immunoSEQ multiplex PCR. The sample has about 66,000 clones; around 96% are singletons. The sequencing input was naive CD8+ T cells sorted from blood. The source of these receptors is a human donor in good health. CDR3s include the opening cysteine and the closing phenylalanine or tryptophan. The D gene is left open where the match is weak. Some rows mark clone size as missing; the rest say once, few, many or name a class of expanded clone.

V: TRBV10-2
D: .
J: TRBJ2-1
size: .
DNA: TGCGCCAGCACAGGGACTTATAACAATGAGCAGTTCTTC
CDR3: CASTGTYNNEQFF

V: TRBV11-2
D: .
J: TRBJ1-1
size: .
DNA: TGTGCCAGCAGCTTAGGGGACGGAAACACTGAAGCTTTCTTT
CDR3: CASSLGDGNTEAFF

V: TRBV7-9
D: TRBD2
J: TRBJ2-5
size: once
DNA: TGTGCCAGCAGCCCCGGGACTAGCGGCCAAGAGACCCAGTACTTC
CDR3: CASSPGTSGQETQYF

V: TRBV11-3
D: .
J: TRBJ2-1
size: .
DNA: TGTGCCAGCAGCTACCGGGGGCTCGATAGCAATGAGCAGTTCTTC
CDR3: CASSYRGLDSNEQFF

V: TRBV14
D: TRBD1
J: TRBJ2-7
size: once
DNA: TGTGCCAGCAGCCAAGATCCCGGGACAGGGGTTGACGAGCAGTACTTC
CDR3: CASSQDPGTGVDEQYF

V: TRBV25-1
D: .
J: TRBJ1-6
size: .
DNA: TGTGCCAGCAGCCCCCCCCTGGCGGTTAGTGAATCCCTCCACTTT
CDR3: CASSPPLAVSESLHF

V: TRBV13
D: TRBD2
J: TRBJ2-2
size: .
DNA: TGTGCCAGCAGCCCCGGACTAGACGGCGGGGAGCTGTTTTTT
CDR3: CASSPGLDGGELFF

V: TRBV19
D: .
J: TRBJ1-1
size: .
DNA: TGTGCCAGTAGTATATTAACTGAAGCTTTCTTT
CDR3: CASSILTEAFF

V: TRBV27
D: TRBD1
J: TRBJ1-2
size: .
DNA: TGTGCCAGCAGTCCCGGACAGGGTTACTATGGCTACACCTTC
CDR3: CASSPGQGYYGYTF

V: TRBV12-5
D: TRBD1
J: TRBJ1-5
size: once
DNA: TGTGCTAGTGGTTGGGGACAGGGCAGAGATCAGCCCCAGCATTTT
CDR3: CASGWGQGRDQPQHF

V: TRBV19
D: .
J: TRBJ1-1
size: once
DNA: TGTGCCAGTAGTATAGGATTGAGTAACACTGAAGCTTTCTTT
CDR3: CASSIGLSNTEAFF

V: TRBV30
D: .
J: TRBJ1-1
size: once
DNA: TGTGCCTGGTACCTTTCAGGGGCTATCACTGAAGCTTTCTTT
CDR3: CAWYLSGAITEAFF

V: TRBV19
D: .
J: TRBJ1-1
size: once
DNA: TGTGCCAGTAGTATAGTGCACGGGAACACTGAAGCTTTCTTT
CDR3: CASSIVHGNTEAFF

V: TRBV5-1
D: .
J: TRBJ1-1
size: .
DNA: TGCGCCAGCAGCTCGACAGGTTTGAACACTGAAGCTTTCTTT
CDR3: CASSSTGLNTEAFF

V: TRBV28
D: TRBD2
J: TRBJ2-3
size: .
DNA: TGTGCCAGCAGTTTACCTAGCGGGGGCACAGATACGCAGTATTTT
CDR3: CASSLPSGGTDTQYF

V: TRBV6-5
D: TRBD2
J: TRBJ2-3
size: once
DNA: TGTGCCAGCAGTAGGACTAGCGGGGGCACAGATACGCAGTATTTT
CDR3: CASSRTSGGTDTQYF

V: TRBV7-2
D: .
J: TRBJ2-3
size: .
DNA: TGTGCCAGCAGCTTTATTCCGGGCGCAGATACGCAGTATTTT
CDR3: CASSFIPGADTQYF

V: TRBV18
D: .
J: TRBJ2-2
size: .
DNA: TGTGCCAGCTCACCTGAAACAGGGTCCCCCGGGGAGCTGTTTTTT
CDR3: CASSPETGSPGELFF

V: TRBV4-1
D: TRBD2
J: TRBJ2-2
size: .
DNA: TGCGCCAGCAGCCAAGTCCCGGGGGGGCCGCCCGGGGAGCTGTTTTTT
CDR3: CASSQVPGGPPGELFF

V: TRBV28
D: .
J: TRBJ2-1
size: .
DNA: TGTGCCAGCAGTCTCAGCGATGAGCAGTTCTTC
CDR3: CASSLSDEQFF

V: TRBV4-3
D: .
J: TRBJ1-1
size: .
DNA: TGCGCCAGCAGCCAAGGAGGTAGGTTGGAGAACACTGAAGCTTTCTTT
CDR3: CASSQGGRLENTEAFF

V: TRBV27
D: .
J: TRBJ2-1
size: .
DNA: TGTGCCAGCAGTTTAGGGGACGCCAATGAGCAGTTCTTC
CDR3: CASSLGDANEQFF

V: TRBV6-6
D: .
J: TRBJ2-7
size: .
DNA: TGTGCCAGCAGTGACGGGACTGCCTCCTACGAGCAGTACTTC
CDR3: CASSDGTASYEQYF

V: TRBV29-1
D: .
J: TRBJ2-3
size: .
DNA: TGCAGCCCACCCCGGGACAGGCTCAATGAGCGGGGGGAAGATACGCAGTATTTT
CDR3: CSPPRDRLNERGEDTQYF

V: TRBV27
D: TRBD1
J: TRBJ2-7
size: .
DNA: TGTGCCAGCAGTTTATCCCCGGACAGGGTCCCCTACGAGCAGTACTTC
CDR3: CASSLSPDRVPYEQYF

V: TRBV4-1
D: TRBD1
J: TRBJ1-1
size: once
DNA: TGCGCCAGCAGCCCGACAGGGATGAACACTGAAGCTTTCTTT
CDR3: CASSPTGMNTEAFF

V: TRBV5-1
D: .
J: TRBJ1-2
size: .
DNA: TGCGCCAGCAGCAAAGCACGCAGGGATCTCGATGGCTACACCTTC
CDR3: CASSKARRDLDGYTF

V: TRBV11-1
D: .
J: TRBJ1-1
size: .
DNA: TGTGCCAGCAGCTGGGGACCCTGGAACACTGAAGCTTTCTTT
CDR3: CASSWGPWNTEAFF

V: TRBV6-5
D: .
J: TRBJ2-5
size: .
DNA: TGTGCCAGCAGTTACTCGGGTCAGACGCAAGAGACCCAGTACTTC
CDR3: CASSYSGQTQETQYF

V: TRBV7-9
D: .
J: TRBJ1-6
size: .
DNA: TGTGCCAGCAGCTTATCTGCGCCCGAGGGTTCACCCCTCCACTTT
CDR3: CASSLSAPEGSPLHF

V: TRBV7-6
D: .
J: TRBJ1-3
size: .
DNA: TGTGCCAGCAGCCCATACGCGGGCCCAGTCGGAAACACCATATATTTT
CDR3: CASSPYAGPVGNTIYF

V: TRBV6-6
D: TRBD1
J: TRBJ1-1
size: .
DNA: TGTGCCAGCAGTCTGACAGGGGGCTTAAACACTGAAGCTTTCTTT
CDR3: CASSLTGGLNTEAFF

V: TRBV7-9
D: .
J: TRBJ1-1
size: .
DNA: TGTGCCAGCAGCTTTCGCGCTCAGGGAACTGAAGCTTTCTTT
CDR3: CASSFRAQGTEAFF

V: TRBV9
D: .
J: TRBJ1-1
size: .
DNA: TGTGCCAGCAGCGTAGCGGGGGCCGGGAACACTGAAGCTTTCTTT
CDR3: CASSVAGAGNTEAFF

V: TRBV6-6
D: .
J: TRBJ1-2
size: once
DNA: TGTGCCAGCAGTTACCCGGGGGCGACGGATGGCTACACCTTC
CDR3: CASSYPGATDGYTF

V: TRBV5-1
D: .
J: TRBJ2-1
size: .
DNA: TGCGCCAGCAGCTTGGAGGCTGAGCAGTTCTTC
CDR3: CASSLEAEQFF

V: TRBV5-1
D: .
J: TRBJ2-2
size: .
DNA: TGCGCCAGCAGCTTGTCCTATTTGGGGGAAACGAACACCGGGGAGCTGTTTTTT
CDR3: CASSLSYLGETNTGELFF

V: TRBV6-5
D: .
J: TRBJ2-1
size: .
DNA: TGTGCCAGCAGTCCCGGGCCGGCGAGGGAGCAGTTCTTC
CDR3: CASSPGPAREQFF

V: TRBV6-5
D: TRBD2
J: TRBJ2-7
size: .
DNA: TGTGCCAGCAGCCCACTAGCGGGGTCCTACGAGCAGTACTTC
CDR3: CASSPLAGSYEQYF

V: TRBV28
D: TRBD1
J: TRBJ1-1
size: .
DNA: TGTGCCAGCAGGGGACAGGGGGCTGGCACTGAAGCTTTCTTT
CDR3: CASRGQGAGTEAFF

V: TRBV11-1
D: .
J: TRBJ2-2
size: .
DNA: TGTGCCAGCAGCTTAAACTTGGCAGGGGGGGCCGGGGAGCTGTTTTTT
CDR3: CASSLNLAGGAGELFF

V: TRBV4-3
D: .
J: TRBJ2-2
size: .
DNA: TGCGCCAGCAGCCAAGATGATGGCGGGGCTCGTACCGGGGAGCTGTTTTTT
CDR3: CASSQDDGGARTGELFF

V: TRBV9
D: .
J: TRBJ1-5
size: .
DNA: TGTGCCAGCAGCGAAGGGGGGGGCAATCAGCCCCAGCATTTT
CDR3: CASSEGGGNQPQHF

V: TRBV28
D: .
J: TRBJ2-1
size: .
DNA: TGTGCCAGCAGTCACAACAATGAGCAGTTCTTC
CDR3: CASSHNNEQFF

V: TRBV19
D: TRBD2
J: TRBJ2-1
size: .
DNA: TGTGCCAGTAGATCGGCGGGGGGTTCTTACAATGAGCAGTTCTTC
CDR3: CASRSAGGSYNEQFF

V: TRBV6-1
D: .
J: TRBJ2-1
size: .
DNA: TGTGCCACCACGATCCAGGGGGGGGGAGTGAATGAGCAGTTCTTC
CDR3: CATTIQGGGVNEQFF

V: TRBV30
D: .
J: TRBJ1-2
size: .
DNA: TGTGCCTGGAGTGTAATACAGGCGGCTACTAACTATGGCTACACCTTC
CDR3: CAWSVIQAATNYGYTF

V: TRBV7-3
D: TRBD2
J: TRBJ2-1
size: .
DNA: TGTGCCAGCAGCTTAACTAGCGGGGGTTACAATGAGCAGTTCTTC
CDR3: CASSLTSGGYNEQFF

V: TRBV7-7
D: .
J: TRBJ1-1
size: .
DNA: TGTGCCAGCAGCTTAGCGGCGGACACTGAAGCTTTCTTT
CDR3: CASSLAADTEAFF

V: TRBV6-4
D: .
J: TRBJ1-4
size: once
DNA: TGTTGCCGGGCAACTAATGAAAAACTGTTTTTT
CDR3: CCRATNEKLFF

V: TRBV27
D: .
J: TRBJ2-3
size: .
DNA: TGTGCCAGCAGTCTCGGCGGGGGCACAGATACGCAGTATTTT
CDR3: CASSLGGGTDTQYF

V: TRBV29-1
D: TRBD1
J: TRBJ2-7
size: .
DNA: TGCAGCGTTCACCACAGGGGCGGCTCCGAGCAGTACTTC
CDR3: CSVHHRGGSEQYF

V: TRBV27
D: .
J: TRBJ2-7
size: .
DNA: TGTGCCAGCAGTTTTCGGGGAACCTACGAGCAGTACTTC
CDR3: CASSFRGTYEQYF